A selection of T cell receptor beta chains follows, all from one sample in a study of regulatory T cells in long-lasting Graves disease. TCRdb fed the multiplex PCR reads into MiXCR, producing one record per CDR3 protein. The sample lists a few hundred thousand distinct CDR3 sequences, around 24% occurring once. The sequencing here drew on peripheral blood mononuclear cells (PBMCs), taken when the disease was refractory, from a patient treated with antithyroid drugs. The receptors come from a female donor with Graves disease. Both conserved end residues are part of each CDR3. D genes are given only for firm matches. Clone size is not always given. Where it is, it says once, few, many or a class for expanded clones.

CDR3 DNA: TGTGCCGGCAGCGTAGGGGCTAGCAATCAAGAGACCCAGTACTTC
CDR3 protein: CAGSVGASNQETQYF
J gene: TRBJ2-5
clone size: -
V gene: TRBV9
D gene: -

CDR3 DNA: TGTGCCAGCAGTTCCAGGGGGCCGGAGACCCAGTACTTC
CDR3 protein: CASSSRGPETQYF
J gene: TRBJ2-5
clone size: -
V gene: TRBV28
D gene: TRBD1

CDR3 DNA: TGTGCCAGCAGCTCCGGTTTCGGCCAGCAGGTGGACAATGAGCAGTTCTTC
CDR3 protein: CASSSGFGQQVDNEQFF
J gene: TRBJ2-1
clone size: -
V gene: TRBV28
D gene: -

CDR3 DNA: TGTGCCACCAGCGGCAGGGGGGCAGGCCTTAGCTCTGGAAACACCATATATTTT
CDR3 protein: CATSGRGAGLSSGNTIYF
J gene: TRBJ1-3
clone size: -
V gene: TRBV15
D gene: TRBD1

CDR3 DNA: TGCAGTGCTAGAGATCCCCGGGGGGCAACTAATGAAAAACTGTTTTTT
CDR3 protein: CSARDPRGATNEKLFF
J gene: TRBJ1-4
clone size: few
V gene: TRBV20-1
D gene: -

CDR3 DNA: TGTGCCTGGAACCACGACAGGGATGGCTACACCTTC
CDR3 protein: CAWNHDRDGYTF
J gene: TRBJ1-2
clone size: -
V gene: TRBV30
D gene: TRBD1

CDR3 DNA: TGTGCCAGCAGCCCGTACTCCCGACTCGAGCAGTACTTC
CDR3 protein: CASSPYSRLEQYF
J gene: TRBJ2-7
clone size: many
V gene: TRBV13
D gene: -

CDR3 DNA: TGTGCCACCAAACCGTCGACAGGTCAAGAGACCCAGTACTTC
CDR3 protein: CATKPSTGQETQYF
J gene: TRBJ2-5
clone size: -
V gene: TRBV19
D gene: -

CDR3 DNA: TGTGCCAGCAGCTTATCCTACAGCTACGAGCAGTACTTC
CDR3 protein: CASSLSYSYEQYF
J gene: TRBJ2-7
clone size: -
V gene: TRBV7-9
D gene: -

CDR3 DNA: TGTGCCACCAGCGAGGGCTCAACTCTAGCCAAAAACATTCAGTACTTC
CDR3 protein: CATSEGSTLAKNIQYF
J gene: TRBJ2-4
clone size: -
V gene: TRBV15
D gene: -

CDR3 DNA: TGTGCCAGCAGCGGGCTAGCGGGAGAGGGCACCGGGGAGCTGTTTTTT
CDR3 protein: CASSGLAGEGTGELFF
J gene: TRBJ2-2
clone size: -
V gene: TRBV12-3/TRBV12-4
D gene: TRBD2

CDR3 DNA: TGTGCCAGCAGCTTAGGAAACAGGGGTGTACGTGATGGCTACACCTTC
CDR3 protein: CASSLGNRGVRDGYTF
J gene: TRBJ1-2
clone size: -
V gene: TRBV7-2
D gene: TRBD1

CDR3 DNA: TGTGCCAGCAGTCCACAGGGTATGGCTAGCAATCAGCCCCAGCATTTT
CDR3 protein: CASSPQGMASNQPQHF
J gene: TRBJ1-5
clone size: few
V gene: TRBV25-1
D gene: -

CDR3 DNA: TGTGCCAGCTCAGCACCGGGACAGGGCAATTCACCCCTCCACTTT
CDR3 protein: CASSAPGQGNSPLHF
J gene: TRBJ1-6
clone size: few
V gene: TRBV18
D gene: TRBD1

CDR3 DNA: TGTGCCACCAGCAGAGCTACTACCGGGACTAGGTTCGAGACCCAGTACTTC
CDR3 protein: CATSRATTGTRFETQYF
J gene: TRBJ2-5
clone size: many
V gene: TRBV15
D gene: TRBD2

CDR3 DNA: TGTGCCAGCAAACCTGGGGGACAGAACTATCAGCCCCAGCATTTT
CDR3 protein: CASKPGGQNYQPQHF
J gene: TRBJ1-5
clone size: many
V gene: TRBV12-3/TRBV12-4
D gene: TRBD1

CDR3 DNA: TGTGCCAGCAGCCCACAGGGTAAGGTCGGTCAGCCCCAGCATTTT
CDR3 protein: CASSPQGKVGQPQHF
J gene: TRBJ1-5
clone size: few
V gene: TRBV7-2
D gene: -

CDR3 DNA: TGTGCCATCAGTGAGTGGACAGAAGTTACCTACGAGCAGTACTTC
CDR3 protein: CAISEWTEVTYEQYF
J gene: TRBJ2-7
clone size: many
V gene: TRBV10-3
D gene: -

CDR3 DNA: TGCAGTGCCCAGACTCTGGCGGGGGACAATGAGCAGTTCTTC
CDR3 protein: CSAQTLAGDNEQFF
J gene: TRBJ2-1
clone size: few
V gene: TRBV20-1
D gene: TRBD2

CDR3 DNA: TGCAGTGTACCGGGACTAGTGGGAGGTGAGCAGTTCTTC
CDR3 protein: CSVPGLVGGEQFF
J gene: TRBJ2-1
clone size: -
V gene: TRBV20-1
D gene: TRBD2

CDR3 DNA: TGTGCCAGCAGTCAGCCGGGACAGGGGGCTGTTGAGCAGTACTTC
CDR3 protein: CASSQPGQGAVEQYF
J gene: TRBJ2-7
clone size: few
V gene: TRBV6-1
D gene: TRBD1

CDR3 DNA: TGTGCCTGGAGTGTCCTACAGGGGTACGGCTACACCTTC
CDR3 protein: CAWSVLQGYGYTF
J gene: TRBJ1-2
clone size: many
V gene: TRBV30
D gene: TRBD1

CDR3 DNA: TGTGCCAGCAGCGTGTACAACAATGTGCAGTTCTTC
CDR3 protein: CASSVYNNVQFF
J gene: TRBJ2-1
clone size: few
V gene: TRBV9
D gene: -

CDR3 DNA: TGCGCCAGCAGCCAAGATCACGGCCAAACCTACGAGCAGTACTTC
CDR3 protein: CASSQDHGQTYEQYF
J gene: TRBJ2-7
clone size: -
V gene: TRBV4-1
D gene: -

CDR3 DNA: TGTGCCAGCAGCTTAAGCGGGAGTCGCTGGGGGGTAGAAGAGACCCAGTACTTC
CDR3 protein: CASSLSGSRWGVEETQYF
J gene: TRBJ2-5
clone size: many
V gene: TRBV7-8
D gene: TRBD2

CDR3 DNA: TGCGCCAGCAGCCAAGATGGGAGACAGCTCTTTTATGGCTACACCTTC
CDR3 protein: CASSQDGRQLFYGYTF
J gene: TRBJ1-2
clone size: -
V gene: TRBV4-3
D gene: -

CDR3 DNA: TGTGCCAGCAGCTTGACGGCGGGAGGGCCGTGGGAGACCCAGTACTTC
CDR3 protein: CASSLTAGGPWETQYF
J gene: TRBJ2-5
clone size: few
V gene: TRBV5-4
D gene: TRBD2

CDR3 DNA: TGCGCCAGCAGCTTGGAGGGAGCTAGGGATTCACCCCTCCACTTT
CDR3 protein: CASSLEGARDSPLHF
J gene: TRBJ1-6
clone size: -
V gene: TRBV5-1
D gene: -

CDR3 DNA: TGTGCCAGCAGCTTAGGGACAGGGCCGGGTGGAGAAAAACTGTTTTTT
CDR3 protein: CASSLGTGPGGEKLFF
J gene: TRBJ1-4
clone size: many
V gene: TRBV11-2
D gene: TRBD1

CDR3 DNA: TGTGCCAGCAGTCTCGGGGCAGGGCGTGGAAACACCATATATTTT
CDR3 protein: CASSLGAGRGNTIYF
J gene: TRBJ1-3
clone size: -
V gene: TRBV28
D gene: -

CDR3 DNA: TGCGCCAGCAGCCAAGTCGGACAGGGAGAAGAGCAGTACTTC
CDR3 protein: CASSQVGQGEEQYF
J gene: TRBJ2-7
clone size: -
V gene: TRBV4-1
D gene: TRBD1

CDR3 DNA: TGTGCCAGCAGCCCAAACAGCGGGGGAGAGCAGTTCTTC
CDR3 protein: CASSPNSGGEQFF
J gene: TRBJ2-1
clone size: -
V gene: TRBV6-1
D gene: TRBD2

CDR3 DNA: TGTGCCAGCAGAGTTAGTGGGGGGTCGGCTGGGGCCAACGTCCTGACTTTC
CDR3 protein: CASRVSGGSAGANVLTF
J gene: TRBJ2-6
clone size: -
V gene: TRBV11-2
D gene: -

CDR3 DNA: TGTGCCAGCAGTAAGGGCGGGGGGTACCATGGCTACACCTTC
CDR3 protein: CASSKGGGYHGYTF
J gene: TRBJ1-2
clone size: -
V gene: TRBV2
D gene: -